Following are 5 T cell receptor beta chains from one sample sequenced in a study of shared clonotypes between healthy human individuals. TCRdb keeps only in-frame clones here, not all; method: immunoSEQ multiplex PCR. The sample consists of approximately 740,000 clones, almost 95% of them appearing once. CD45RO-negative CD8 cells positively selected for CCR7 made up the naive population, which excluded terminally differentiated effector memory CD45RA+ cells. Material: naive CD8+ T cells sorted from blood. These receptors were taken from a young man in good health.

V and J are TRBV11-2 and TRBJ2-1, with D uncertain. CDR1 and CDR2 (germline): SGHAT, FQNNGV. The CDR3 loop spans 15 amino acids. V was cut by 0 bases and J by 5 bases, with 11 bases left in between. The CDR3 DNA reads TGTGCCAGCAGCTTAGAGGCACAGTCCAACAATGAGCAGTTCTTC. Translated: CASSLEAQSNNEQFF.

The chain carries TRBV7-6 and TRBJ2-1; the D call may be TRBD1 or TRBD2 (6 bases each). Trimming took 5 bases from V and 8 from J, leaving 16 bases between them. Per germline, CDR1 SGHVS and CDR2 FNYEAQ. The CDR3 spans 14 residues. The CDR3 protein is CASSPLEGGHEQFF. CDR3 DNA: TGTGCCAGCAGCCCGCTCGAAGGGGGGCATGAGCAGTTCTTC.

The chain combines TRBV7-3 with TRBJ2-3, with 12 bases fitting TRBD2. Germline V lookup: CDR1 SGHTA, CDR2 FQGTGA. With 2 bases clipped from V and 0 bases from J, the junction kept 9 bases outside the gene matches. The CDR3 runs 19 residues. As DNA, the CDR3 is TGTGCCAGCAGCTTACAGCCCGCCGGGACTAGCGGGAGCACAGATACGCAGTATTTT. Its protein product is CASSLQPAGTSGSTDTQYF.

J is TRBJ2-2 and V is TRBV6-4; 9 bases align to TRBD1. The CDR3 spans 15 residues. Germline V CDR1 and CDR2: MRHNA, SNTAGT. Trimming cost V 6 bases and J 4 bases; bases outside gene matches: 6. CDR3 coding DNA: TGTGCCAGCAGACAAGGACAGGGGCCCACCGGGGAGCTGTTTTTT. This sequence encodes CASRQGQGPTGELFF.

The CDR3 DNA sequence: TGTGCCAGCAGCTTAGTGTATGAGCAGTTCTTC. Its translation: CASSLVYEQFF. The genes are TRBV7-9 and TRBJ2-1; unclear D gene. CDR1 and CDR2 (germline): SEHNR, FQNEAQ (reference sequence). V was shortened by 1 base and J by 8 bases, with 3 bases between the two germline ends. CDR3 size: 11 residues.